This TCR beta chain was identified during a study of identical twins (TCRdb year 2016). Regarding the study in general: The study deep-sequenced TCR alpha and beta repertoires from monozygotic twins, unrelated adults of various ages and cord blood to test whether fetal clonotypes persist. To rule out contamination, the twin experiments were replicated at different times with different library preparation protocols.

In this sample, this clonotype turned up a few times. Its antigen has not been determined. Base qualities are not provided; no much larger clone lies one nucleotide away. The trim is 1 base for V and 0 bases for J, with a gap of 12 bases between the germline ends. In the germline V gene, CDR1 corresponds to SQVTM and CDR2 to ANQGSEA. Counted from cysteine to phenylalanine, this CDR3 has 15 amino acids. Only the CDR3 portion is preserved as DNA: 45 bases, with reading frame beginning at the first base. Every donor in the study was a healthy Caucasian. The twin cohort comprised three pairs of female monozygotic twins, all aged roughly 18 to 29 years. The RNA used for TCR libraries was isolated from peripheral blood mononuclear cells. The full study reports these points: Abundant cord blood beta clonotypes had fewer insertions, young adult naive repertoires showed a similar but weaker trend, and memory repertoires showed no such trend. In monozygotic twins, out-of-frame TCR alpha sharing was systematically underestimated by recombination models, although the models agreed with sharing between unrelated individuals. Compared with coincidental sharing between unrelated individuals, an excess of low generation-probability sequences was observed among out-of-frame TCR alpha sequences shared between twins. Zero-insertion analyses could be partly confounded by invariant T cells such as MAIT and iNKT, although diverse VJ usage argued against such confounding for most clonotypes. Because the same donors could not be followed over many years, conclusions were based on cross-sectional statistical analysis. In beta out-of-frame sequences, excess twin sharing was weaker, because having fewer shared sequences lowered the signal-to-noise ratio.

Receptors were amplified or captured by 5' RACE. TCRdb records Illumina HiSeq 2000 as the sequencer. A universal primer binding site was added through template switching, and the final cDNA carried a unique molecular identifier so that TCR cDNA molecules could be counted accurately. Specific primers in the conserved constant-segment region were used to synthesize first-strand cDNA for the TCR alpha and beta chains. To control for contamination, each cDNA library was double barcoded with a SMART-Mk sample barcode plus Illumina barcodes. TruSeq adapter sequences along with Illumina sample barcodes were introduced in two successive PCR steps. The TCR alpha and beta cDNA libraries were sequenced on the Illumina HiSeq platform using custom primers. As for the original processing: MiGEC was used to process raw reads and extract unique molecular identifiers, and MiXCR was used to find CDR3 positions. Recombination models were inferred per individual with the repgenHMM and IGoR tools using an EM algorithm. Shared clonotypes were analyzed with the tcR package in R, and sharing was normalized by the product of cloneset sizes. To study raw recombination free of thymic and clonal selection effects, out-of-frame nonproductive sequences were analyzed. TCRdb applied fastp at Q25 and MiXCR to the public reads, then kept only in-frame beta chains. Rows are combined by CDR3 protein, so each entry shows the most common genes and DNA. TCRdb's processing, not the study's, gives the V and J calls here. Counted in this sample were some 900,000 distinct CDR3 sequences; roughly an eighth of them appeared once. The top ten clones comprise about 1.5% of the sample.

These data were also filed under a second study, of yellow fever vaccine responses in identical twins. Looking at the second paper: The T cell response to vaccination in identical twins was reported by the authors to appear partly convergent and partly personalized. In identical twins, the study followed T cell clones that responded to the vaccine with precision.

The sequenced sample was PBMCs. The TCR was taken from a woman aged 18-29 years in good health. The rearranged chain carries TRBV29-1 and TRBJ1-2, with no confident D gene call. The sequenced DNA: TGCAGCGTTGAAGTTCGGATAGAAGCTAACTATGGCTACACCTTC. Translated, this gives CSVEVRIEANYGYTF.